The rows below give T cell receptor beta chains drawn from one sample of a study of identical twins. TCRdb re-derived calls from the 5' RACE reads in MiXCR, one entry per CDR3 protein. The sample contains nearly 650,000 distinct CDR3 sequences, just over 7% of which appear only once. Separately, the same data were catalogued under a study of yellow fever vaccine responses in identical twins.

The specimen sequenced was PBMCs. The receptors derive from a woman between 18 and 29 years old in good health. Each CDR3 is given with its conserved first and last residue. The size field is filled for only some rows; it gives once, few, many or a size class.

CDR3 protein: CASSDRTNGNQPQHF
J gene: TRBJ1-5
V gene: TRBV6-2/TRBV6-3
clone size: NA

CDR3 protein: CASSLPDTLNTEAFF
J gene: TRBJ1-1
V gene: TRBV5-1
clone size: few

CDR3 protein: CASSIPERDLTDTQYF
J gene: TRBJ2-3
V gene: TRBV7-9
clone size: NA

CDR3 protein: CASSESQGAGWGYTF
J gene: TRBJ1-2
V gene: TRBV5-1
clone size: NA

CDR3 protein: CATFLAGPYNEQFF
J gene: TRBJ2-1
V gene: TRBV12-3/TRBV12-4
clone size: many

CDR3 protein: CASSPGRPNEQFF
J gene: TRBJ2-1
V gene: TRBV5-1
clone size: many

CDR3 protein: CSAEGKGPYNEQFF
J gene: TRBJ2-1
V gene: TRBV20-1
clone size: many

CDR3 protein: CASSLEPWGGSDNEQFF
J gene: TRBJ2-1
V gene: TRBV11-2
clone size: NA

CDR3 protein: CASSKSLGLASQYF
J gene: TRBJ2-3
V gene: TRBV28
clone size: many

CDR3 protein: CSARVSGAINEQFF
J gene: TRBJ2-1
V gene: TRBV20-1
clone size: many

CDR3 protein: CASSGTGGGWEKLFF
J gene: TRBJ1-4
V gene: TRBV2
clone size: NA

CDR3 protein: CASSYSEPNTGELFF
J gene: TRBJ2-2
V gene: TRBV6-5
clone size: many

CDR3 protein: CASSLEGLGNEQFF
J gene: TRBJ2-1
V gene: TRBV5-1
clone size: NA

CDR3 protein: CSGAGGLKDTQYF
J gene: TRBJ2-3
V gene: TRBV29-1
clone size: NA

CDR3 protein: CASSLLDRVFQPQHF
J gene: TRBJ1-5
V gene: TRBV12-3/TRBV12-4
clone size: many

CDR3 protein: CASSLVSYLSTEAFF
J gene: TRBJ1-1
V gene: TRBV5-1
clone size: few

CDR3 protein: CASTGRYTAGIEAFF
J gene: TRBJ1-1
V gene: TRBV25-1
clone size: NA

CDR3 protein: CASSRQRGGLDEQFF
J gene: TRBJ2-1
V gene: TRBV3-1
clone size: NA

CDR3 protein: CASRTRPSGRMGDTQYF
J gene: TRBJ2-3
V gene: TRBV6-1
clone size: few

CDR3 protein: CATSPRQGYEQFF
J gene: TRBJ2-1
V gene: TRBV24-1
clone size: NA

CDR3 protein: CASSFGAMTDTQYF
J gene: TRBJ2-3
V gene: TRBV12-3/TRBV12-4
clone size: many

CDR3 protein: CASSQAPGQGLYEQYF
J gene: TRBJ2-7
V gene: TRBV4-1
clone size: few

CDR3 protein: CASSQRPSGSNEQYF
J gene: TRBJ2-7
V gene: TRBV7-8
clone size: many